This T cell receptor beta chain was found in a study of PD-L1 blockade in urothelial cancer. V was cut by 10 bases and J by 2 bases, with 11 bases left in between. Germline V gives CDR1 LNHDA, CDR2 SQIVND (reference sequence). The CDR3 consists of 12 residues. Sequencing used immunoSEQ multiplex PCR; TCRdb keeps in-frame clones, though not all of them. The data contain around 130,000 clones, approximately 84% of them seen just once; the ten biggest clones take up roughly 2.9%. Time point of the sample: pretreatment peripheral blood. The V and J genes are TRBV19 and TRBJ1-1; D might be TRBD1 (6 bases). Material: PBMCs, obtained around atezolizumab (anti-PD-L1) treatment. The origin of this receptor is a man between 45 and 60 years old with urothelial cancer. CDR3 bases: TGTGCCACCAGGGGCGGCAACACTGAAGCTTTCTTT. Encoded protein: CATRGGNTEAFF.